The sequence of this T cell receptor beta chain was determined in a study of blood T cells in healthy people across ages. Per germline, CDR1 SQVTM and CDR2 ANQGSEA. The CDR3 is 14 amino acids. Between the trimmed V and J ends, which lost 0 bases and 2 bases, there was a span of 10 bases. In its sample, this clonotype was seen a few times. Together with a sample-barcoded 5' primer, a J-beta primer mix was included in a second PCR lasting about 7 to 11 cycles. TCRdb redid the calling of the 5' RACE reads with MiXCR, one entry per CDR3 protein. The sample lists some 800,000 distinct CDR3 sequences; approximately 25% were seen once. The data also belong to a second study, concerning T cells of mothers and their children. That study adds: With unrelated pairs as the comparison, related mother-child pairs had a slightly higher overlap that was not significant. No persistent microchimeric T cell clones were detected.

Source material: blood. The sequence was obtained from a boy between 5 and 17 years old in good health. This chain joins TRBV29-1 and TRBJ2-5, with D unresolved. CDR3 residues: CSVEDQYGQETQYF. The CDR3 coding sequence is TGCAGCGTTGAAGATCAGTACGGTCAAGAGACCCAGTACTTC.